A single TCR beta chain is shown here with its context. These data are taken from a study of control samples from healthy donors and cancer patients. The protocol was immunoSEQ multiplex PCR, while the TCRdb copy is restricted to in-frame clones and leaves out a portion. This sample carries 130,000 or so clones, around nine tenths of them seen once, and the ten largest clones take roughly 3.1%. The ends lost 7 bases at V and 7 bases at J; junction bases unmatched: 8. The CDR3 has 14 residues. Germline loops: CDR1 KGHDR, CDR2 SFDVKD. The sequence was obtained from a middle-aged man in good health. The V and J genes are TRBV24-1 and TRBJ2-1, with 8 bases that match TRBD1. Sequenced: blood. The CDR3 region is CATSSRDRNNEQFF. The CDR3 bases are TGTGCCACCAGCTCTCGGGACAGGAATAATGAGCAGTTCTTC.